This T cell receptor beta chain is drawn from a study of cytomegalovirus exposure and HLA in healthy donors. The study, taken as a whole, reports: Later findings reportedly placed an Asian-associated ancestry cluster below the roughly 660-donor mean for N-insertions. Rarity characterized most TCR sequences, yet some public TCRs appeared in many donors. Testing in vitro showed a few CMV-associated chains specific for CMV antigens.

CDR1 and CDR2 from the germline V gene are MNHEY and SMNVEV (reference sequence). The V and J ends lost 1 base and 10 bases respectively, with 11 bases between them. This CDR3 has 14 residues. Amplification used 60 Vbeta primers and 13 Jbeta primers. The data were produced by immunoSEQ multiplex PCR, yet TCRdb's version contains in-frame clones alone and is incomplete. The sample includes tens of thousands of clones, approximately 76% of them seen just once. Healthy bone marrow donors made up the donors. Details on this clone: Its target is not known.

Sequences were obtained from PBMCs. The TCR originated in a man in his fifties in good health and CMV-seronegative. The chain uses TRBV27 and TRBJ1-6; the D gene is possibly TRBD1 (6 bases). CDR3: CASSLFGQSSPLHF. The CDR3 region has the DNA TGTGCCAGCAGTTTATTCGGACAGAGCTCACCCCTCCACTTT.